These 26 T cell receptor beta chains were all obtained from the same sample, sequenced in a study of blood T cells in healthy people across ages. Then a second PCR, running about 7 to 11 cycles, was carried out with a sample-barcoded 5' primer and a J-beta primer mix. TCRdb processed the 5' RACE reads anew with MiXCR; each CDR3 protein has one entry. In the table there are about 900,000 distinct CDR3 sequences, less than 80% of which are singletons. The sequenced material came from blood. The receptors here all came from a man in his thirties or forties in good health.

The rearrangement links TRBV7-8 to TRBJ2-7; D ambiguous. Germline V gives CDR1 SGHVS, CDR2 FQNEAQ. The CDR3 is made up of 12 amino acids. The V gene lost 3 bases and the J gene lost 7 bases, with 10 bases spanning the gap. CDR3 sequence reads: CASSFINAEQYF. The CDR3 coding sequence is TGTGCCAGCAGCTTTATAAATGCTGAGCAGTACTTC.

The chain employs TRBV6-5 and TRBJ1-2; a possible D gene is TRBD1 (5 bases). Trimming removed 2 bases from V and 8 bases from J, with 15 bases in between. Germline lookup yields CDR1 MNHEY and CDR2 SVGAGI. The CDR3 consists of 14 residues. The CDR3 protein is CASSYRLSGGGYTF. The CDR3 DNA reads TGTGCCAGCAGTTACCGCCTATCCGGGGGAGGCTACACCTTC.

The chain has TRBV7-3 and TRBJ2-1; 9 bases map to TRBD1. Germline V CDR1 and CDR2: SGHTA, FQGTGA. V shed 4 bases, J shed 5 bases, and the junction held 9 bases outside the gene matches. This CDR3 contains 16 residues. CDR3 in amino acids: CASSSTGGFGNNEQFF. The CDR3 DNA reads TGTGCCAGCAGCTCAACAGGGGGCTTTGGGAACAATGAGCAGTTCTTC.

This chain joins TRBV27 and TRBJ1-2, with D uncertain. Trimming stripped 3 bases from V and 5 bases from J, with 10 bases between. Germline V gives CDR1 MNHEY, CDR2 SMNVEV (reference sequence). The CDR3 spans 13 residues. The DNA of the CDR3 is TGTGCCAGCAGTTTCGCGGGGAGATATGGCTACACCTTC. This gives the protein CASSFAGRYGYTF.

The V gene is TRBV6-2 or TRBV6-3, the J gene TRBJ2-1, with 10 bases lining up with TRBD1. Germline CDR1 is MNHEY and CDR2 is SVGEGT. This CDR3 comprises 14 residues. V trimming: 5 bases; J trimming: 6 bases; junction bases outside the gene matches: 4. CDR3 DNA: TGTGCCAGCAGTACCGGGACAGGGGCCAATGAGCAGTTCTTC. Its translation: CASSTGTGANEQFF.

V and J are TRBV4-3 and TRBJ2-1; D is uncertain. Germline loops: CDR1 LGHNA, CDR2 YSLEER. The CDR3 sequence is 16 residues long. V was shortened by 0 bases and J by 4 bases, with 13 bases between the two germline ends. CDR3 DNA sequence: TGCGCCAGCAGCCAAGACTCGGGCTCACATTACAATGAGCAGTTCTTC. Its protein product is CASSQDSGSHYNEQFF.

This clonotype was observed once. The chain links TRBV28 to TRBJ2-1, with 9 bases identical to TRBD1. The J call could be wrong; TRBJ2-7 is a better fit for the DNA end. The CDR3 totals 15 residues. Per germline, CDR1 MDHEN and CDR2 SYDVKM. CDR3 region: CASSRTGTGRYEQYF. The CDR3 DNA follows: TGTGCCAGCAGTAGGACCGGGACAGGGAGATACGAGCAGTACTTC.

This clonotype was seen a few times. The chain combines TRBV11-3 with TRBJ2-1; D call uncertain. Per germline, CDR1 SGHNT and CDR2 YENEEA. The CDR3 contains 13 residues. Between the trimmed V and J ends, which lost 1 base and 5 bases, there was a span of 6 bases. This chain's CDR3 is CASSLGQHNEQFF. CDR3 coding DNA: TGTGCCAGCAGCTTAGGTCAGCACAATGAGCAGTTCTTC.

The V and J genes are TRBV2 and TRBJ2-1, with D possibly being TRBD1 or TRBD2 (5 bases each). Germline lookup yields CDR1 SNHLY and CDR2 FYNNEI. The length of the CDR3 is 17 residues. Trimming pared 4 bases from V and 0 bases from J, leaving 16 bases between. CDR3 sequence (DNA): TGTGCCAGCAGTGGGGACGGGACGTCCAGCTCCTACAATGAGCAGTTCTTC. It specifies CASSGDGTSSSYNEQFF.

The V and J genes are TRBV29-1 and TRBJ2-1; D is unresolved. The CDR3 length is 14 residues. Germline-derived CDR1 and CDR2 are SQVTM and ANQGSEA. V lost 0 bases to trimming and J lost 1 base, with 7 bases between them. The CDR3 region has the DNA TGCAGCGTTGAAGATGGGAATTCCTACAATGAGCAGTTCTTC. It codes for CSVEDGNSYNEQFF.

This clonotype appeared a few times. The chain joins TRBV9 to TRBJ2-1; the D is unclear. This CDR3 contains 13 residues. V was shortened by 3 bases and J by 6 bases, with 10 bases between the two germline ends. CDR1 and CDR2 from the germline V gene are SGDLS and YYNGEE. The CDR3, as DNA: TGTGCCAGCAGCGCTGGCCCTCCCAATGAGCAGTTCTTC. Residues: CASSAGPPNEQFF.

This clonotype appeared a few times. The CDR3 region is CASSVGSDTQYF. The CDR3 DNA reads TGTGCCAGCTCCGTAGGTAGTGATACGCAGTATTTT. The chain is built from TRBV9 and TRBJ2-3; no reliable D call. In germline, CDR1 is SGDLS, CDR2 YYNGEE. This CDR3 spans 12 amino acids. The V gene lost 7 bases and the J gene lost 6 bases, with 12 bases spanning the gap. The full variable domain, with the rest looked up from reference TRBV9 and TRBJ2-3, is DSGVTQTPKHLITATGQRVTLRCSPRSGDLSVYWYQQSLDQGLQFLIQYYNGEERAKGNILERFSAQQFPDLHSELNLSSLELGDSALYFCASSVGSDTQYFGPGTRLTVL.

The CDR3 loop is CSARPDTRGRQYF. Written as DNA, the CDR3 is TGCAGTGCTAGACCGGACACACGGGGCCGGCAGTACTTC. J is TRBJ2-4 and V is TRBV20-1; D possibly matches TRBD1 or TRBD2 (5 bases each). Germline loops: CDR1 DFQATT, CDR2 SNEGSKA (reference sequence). Trimming shortened V by 2 bases and J by 13 bases, and 18 bases separated the two germline ends. The CDR3 has 13 residues.

A note on this clonotype: A read error is possible here, since a much larger clone lies one base away. This chain joins TRBV6-2 or TRBV6-3 and TRBJ2-6; D uncertain. Trimming shortened V by 4 bases and J by 0 bases, and 13 bases separated the two germline ends. The CDR3 runs to 17 residues. Germline lookup yields CDR1 MNHEY and CDR2 SVGEGT. CDR3 in amino acids: CASSSGQYGSGANVLTF. CDR3 in DNA: TGTGCCAGCAGTTCCGGGCAGTACGGCTCTGGGGCCAACGTCCTGACTTTC.

This clonotype was detected a few times. This rearrangement joins TRBV7-2 to TRBJ2-3, with 12 bases matching TRBD2. This CDR3 has 16 amino acids. Germline CDR1 and CDR2: SGHTA and FQGNSA. V lost 7 bases, J lost 3 bases, and 8 bases stayed unmatched. CDR3 in amino acids: CASNYKGLAGTDTQYF. In DNA form, the CDR3 reads TGTGCCAGCAACTACAAAGGACTAGCGGGGACAGATACGCAGTATTTT.

This clonotype was observed a few times. The chain is built from TRBV12-3 or TRBV12-4 and TRBJ2-7; the match to TRBD2 covers 11 bases. The CDR3 covers 14 residues. The ends lost 7 bases at V and 3 bases at J; junction bases unmatched: 5. This CDR3 reads CASTVAGGLYEQYF. Written as DNA, the CDR3 is TGTGCCAGCACCGTAGCGGGGGGGCTCTACGAGCAGTACTTC.

Here the CDR3 reads CASSVEGTSRPYEQYF. DNA for the CDR3: TGTGCCAGCAGCGTAGAGGGGACTTCGAGGCCCTACGAGCAGTACTTC. J is TRBJ2-7 and V is TRBV9; possible D gene TRBD2, 6 bases. Deletions cut 0 bases from V and 2 bases from J, with 15 bases between. The CDR3 spans 16 residues. Germline V gene data show CDR1 as SGDLS and CDR2 as YYNGEE.

This clonotype was found a few times. The gene calls are TRBV20-1 and TRBJ2-5; unclear D gene. Trimming removed 0 bases from V and 0 bases from J, with 5 bases in between. Germline CDR1 reads DFQATT; CDR2 reads SNEGSKA (reference sequence). The CDR3 spans 13 residues. The CDR3 loop reads CSAREGYQETQYF. CDR3 coding DNA: TGCAGTGCTAGAGAGGGCTACCAAGAGACCCAGTACTTC.

In this sample, this clonotype turned up a few times. The chain couples TRBV12-3 or TRBV12-4 to TRBJ1-3; no clear D. V was shortened by 5 bases and J by 1 base, with 12 bases between the two germline ends. The CDR3 extends over 15 amino acids. Here the CDR3 reads CASSGVLVSGNTIYF. The CDR3 coding sequence is TGTGCCAGCAGTGGGGTCCTAGTTTCTGGAAACACCATATATTTT.

V gene TRBV6-5 combines with J gene TRBJ2-2; TRBD2 aligns across 9 bases. The CDR3 covers 15 residues. In germline, CDR1 is MNHEY, CDR2 SVGAGI. The V segment lost 7 bases and the J segment 2 bases; nucleotides outside the gene matches: 5. CDR3 bases: TGTGCCAGCACCTATAGCGGGGGAAACACCGGGGAGCTGTTTTTT. Translated, it gives CASTYSGGNTGELFF.

The chain is built from TRBV9 and TRBJ1-1; D is perhaps TRBD1 (6 bases). Trimming pared 3 bases from V and 1 base from J, leaving 10 bases between. Per germline, CDR1 SGDLS and CDR2 YYNGEE. CDR3 size: 14 residues. CDR3 sequence reads: CASSAQTGNTEAFF. The CDR3 DNA is TGTGCCAGCAGCGCTCAGACAGGGAACACTGAAGCTTTCTTT. The full variable domain, rest sourced from reference TRBV9 and TRBJ1-1, is DSGVTQTPKHLITATGQRVTLRCSPRSGDLSVYWYQQSLDQGLQFLIQYYNGEERAKGNILERFSAQQFPDLHSELNLSSLELGDSALYFCASSAQTGNTEAFFGQGTRLTVV.

This clonotype was recorded a few times. The chain is built from TRBV9 and TRBJ2-7; weak D call: TRBD1 (6 bases). The germline V and J ends were trimmed by 4 bases and 7 bases, with 15 bases remaining between them. CDR3 size: 13 residues. CDR1 is SGDLS and CDR2 is YYNGEE in the germline V gene. The CDR3 region is CASSPTGTGEQYF. The CDR3 DNA follows: TGTGCCAGCAGCCCCACAGGGACGGGTGAGCAGTACTTC.

V and J are TRBV20-1 and TRBJ1-5; D remains ambiguous. This CDR3 contains 15 residues. Germline loops: CDR1 DFQATT, CDR2 SNEGSKA (reference sequence). V lost 5 bases and J 0 bases, leaving 14 bases between the germline ends. For the CDR3, the DNA is TGCAGTGCTGGCCCTGCCCCGTATAGCAATCAGCCCCAGCATTTT. Amino acids: CSAGPAPYSNQPQHF.

CDR3: CASSYLDSSSYNEQFF. The CDR3 nucleotides read TGTGCCAGCAGTTACTTGGACAGTAGCTCCTACAATGAGCAGTTCTTC. J is TRBJ2-1 and V is TRBV6-5; possible D gene TRBD1, 6 bases. V was pared by 1 base and J by 0 bases, with 10 bases between. The CDR3 loop spans 16 amino acids. CDR1 is MNHEY and CDR2 is SVGAGI in the germline V gene.

The chain employs TRBV20-1 and TRBJ1-6, with a possible D match to TRBD1 (6 bases). CDR3 length: 13 residues. Germline-derived CDR1 and CDR2 are DFQATT and SNEGSKA (reference sequence). With 6 bases removed from V and 8 bases from J, the gap between germline ends came to 14 bases. The CDR3 sequence is CSAQTGPDSPLHF. Here the CDR3 DNA reads TGCAGTGCCCAGACAGGACCGGATTCACCCCTCCACTTT.

The chain employs TRBV4-2 and TRBJ1-4; D remains ambiguous. V was pared by 4 bases and J by 7 bases, with 16 bases between. Per germline, CDR1 LGHNA and CDR2 YNFKEQ. The CDR3 has 15 amino acids. This CDR3 is CASSPQEGTGEKLFF. The CDR3 DNA is TGTGCCAGCAGCCCCCAAGAGGGCACGGGTGAAAAACTGTTTTTT.